Listed below are T cell receptor beta chains from one sample, sequenced in a study of Graves' ophthalmopathy and Graves' hyperthyroidism. TCRdb redid the calling of the multiplex PCR reads with MiXCR, one entry per CDR3 protein. In the table there are hundreds of thousands of distinct CDR3 sequences, about 41% of which are singletons. The sequenced material came from peripheral blood. All receptors come from an adult man with Graves' ophthalmopathy. Each CDR3 is given with its conserved first and last residue. D genes are given only for firm matches. Clone size appears in some rows only: once, few, many, or a class for an expanded clone.

j_call d_call clone_size v_call cdr3_nt cdr3_aa
TRBJ1-1 NA NA TRBV2 TGTGCCAGCAGTTCCTCAGGGTCAAGCACTGAAGCTTTCTTT CASSSSGSSTEAFF
TRBJ2-1 TRBD2 NA TRBV11-2 TGTGCCAGCAGCCTCGCCGCCACTAGCGGGGGCGTCGGGCAGTTCTTC CASSLAATSGGVGQFF
TRBJ1-5 NA many TRBV12-3/TRBV12-4 TGTGCCAGCAGTTTAGATCTCAGGGACTTGAATCAGCCCCAGCATTTT CASSLDLRDLNQPQHF
TRBJ2-7 TRBD1 NA TRBV2 TGTGCCAGCAGTCCCCGTTTTGTAGGGGGCCCCTACGAGCAGTACTTC CASSPRFVGGPYEQYF
TRBJ1-2 NA many TRBV20-1 TGCAGTGCTACCGGGCTGGGAGGCTACACCTTC CSATGLGGYTF
TRBJ2-2 TRBD1 many TRBV10-3 TGTGCCACCGAGAGAGGGGGCCTAAACACCGGGGAGCTGTTTTTT CATERGGLNTGELFF
TRBJ2-7 NA NA TRBV6-5 TGTGCCAGCAGTTACTCGACCGCGGGGACCTACGAGCAGTACTTC CASSYSTAGTYEQYF
TRBJ1-1 NA NA TRBV25-1 TGTGCCAGCAGTGCTAGGGTCTCGGGGGGCACTGAAGCTTTCTTT CASSARVSGGTEAFF
TRBJ1-1 NA NA TRBV25-1 TGTGCCAGCGTTCACGGGACTGAAGCTTTCTTT CASVHGTEAFF
TRBJ2-2 TRBD2 many TRBV25-1 TGTGCCAGCAGTCCCCTCGGGGGGGCCGGGGAGCTGTTTTTT CASSPLGGAGELFF
TRBJ2-7 TRBD2 many TRBV9 TGTGCCAGCAGCGTTTCTAGCGGGACTACCTACGAGCAGTACTTC CASSVSSGTTYEQYF
TRBJ1-1 NA many TRBV29-1 TGCAGCGTTGCCGTCCCTGAAGCTTTCTTT CSVAVPEAFF
TRBJ1-1 TRBD1 NA TRBV10-3 TGTGCCATCAGCGGGACAGGGCGAACTGAAGCTTTCTTT CAISGTGRTEAFF
TRBJ2-1 TRBD1 NA TRBV24-1 TGTGCCACCAGTGATTTGCACGCTGGGACAGGGACTAATGAGCAGTTCTTC CATSDLHAGTGTNEQFF
TRBJ2-7 NA few TRBV4-1 TGCGCCAGCAGCCAAGGCGGACCAATCAGGACCTACGAGCAGTACTTC CASSQGGPIRTYEQYF
TRBJ2-7 NA NA TRBV7-9 TGTGCCAGCAGCGATCTACAGGCATCCGAGCAGTACTTC CASSDLQASEQYF
TRBJ2-5 NA NA TRBV25-1 TGTGCCAGCGTTGAGATGGGCAGGGTCGAGACCCAGTACTTC CASVEMGRVETQYF
TRBJ2-7 NA few TRBV25-1 TGTGCCAGCAGCTTGGAGCAGGGGTTATCCTACGAGCAGTACTTC CASSLEQGLSYEQYF
TRBJ1-2 TRBD1 many TRBV10-3 TGTGCCATCAGCCTACCGACAGGGGAAGGCTACACCTTC CAISLPTGEGYTF
TRBJ2-2 TRBD1 NA TRBV7-6 TGTGCCAGCAGCCACCCCGGGACAGGGACCGGGGAGCTGTTTTTT CASSHPGTGTGELFF
TRBJ1-1 NA many TRBV7-9 TGTGCCAGCAGCCTAGGGGGGGGTAATGGTGAAGCTTTCTTT CASSLGGGNGEAFF
TRBJ2-7 NA NA TRBV4-1 TGCGCCAGCAGCCAAGGGGGCACGGGTCGCCCCTACGAGCAGTACTTC CASSQGGTGRPYEQYF
TRBJ1-3 NA NA TRBV2 TGTGCCAGCAGTGAGGAGGGAACTGGGGCCCGAAACACCATATATTTT CASSEEGTGARNTIYF
TRBJ1-6 NA NA TRBV10-2 TGCGCCAGCAAGGACACGCTAGGACGAAATTCACCCCTCCACTTT CASKDTLGRNSPLHF
TRBJ2-7 TRBD2 NA TRBV12-3/TRBV12-4 TGTGCCAGCAGTTTAAGCGGGAGGGATTACTACGAGCAGTACTTC CASSLSGRDYYEQYF
TRBJ2-5 TRBD2 few TRBV20-1 TGCAGTGCTAGAGACAGCGGGGGCCCCCAAGAGACCCAGTACTTC CSARDSGGPQETQYF
TRBJ2-7 TRBD1 few TRBV20-1 TGCAGTGCTAGAGCCGGGACAGGGGGCTACGAGCAGTACTTC CSARAGTGGYEQYF
TRBJ1-2 NA many TRBV20-1 TGCTGTGGGGGGACGGCCGGTAACTATGGCTACACCTTC CCGGTAGNYGYTF
TRBJ1-4 NA NA TRBV5-6 TGTGCCAGCAGCAATGGGCCATCCTTGGGTGAAAAACTGTTTTTT CASSNGPSLGEKLFF
TRBJ2-5 TRBD1 NA TRBV7-3 TGTGCCAGCAGCTTTGGACCCGAGACAGGGGATTTCGAGACCCAGTACTTC CASSFGPETGDFETQYF
TRBJ1-6 NA NA TRBV9 TGTGCCAGCAGCTCCGGGGAGGCCTATAATTCACCCCTCCACTTT CASSSGEAYNSPLHF
TRBJ1-5 NA NA TRBV25-1 TGTGCCAGCAGAACCGGGTTCGGAAACGATCAGCCCCAGCATTTT CASRTGFGNDQPQHF
TRBJ1-1 NA NA TRBV12-3/TRBV12-4 TGTGCCAGCGGAGGAGACAGAGACACTGAAGCTTTCTTT CASGGDRDTEAFF
TRBJ2-5 NA many TRBV5-8 TGTGCCAGCAGCTCCGGACGGCCGTACCAAGAGACCCAGTACTTC CASSSGRPYQETQYF
TRBJ2-7 NA few TRBV4-3 TGCGCCAGCAGCCAAGATGGGGGGGGCCGCTACGAGCAGTACTTC CASSQDGGGRYEQYF
TRBJ1-1 NA NA TRBV5-1 TGCGCCAGCAGCTTGGTAACAGGGACGTTCACTGAAGCTTTCTTT CASSLVTGTFTEAFF
TRBJ2-7 NA many TRBV29-1 TGCAGCGTTAAAGGGGAGACCTACGAGCAGTACTTC CSVKGETYEQYF
TRBJ1-3 NA many TRBV10-3 TGTGCCACCTACCAGAGGGAAGGAAACACCATATATTTT CATYQREGNTIYF
TRBJ1-2 NA NA TRBV12-3/TRBV12-4 TGTGCCAGCAGTTTATCCACACCCAACTATGGCTACACCTTC CASSLSTPNYGYTF
TRBJ2-2 NA many TRBV12-3/TRBV12-4 TGTGCCAGCAGGCCGGACAGAAACACCGGGGAGCTGTTTTTT CASRPDRNTGELFF
TRBJ2-7 TRBD1 few TRBV11-2 TGTGCCAGCAGCTTAGATACAGGGGCCGAGCAGTACTTC CASSLDTGAEQYF